Sequencing of this TCR beta chain was carried out in a study of T cells in Graves' hyperthyroidism and ophthalmopathy. Germline CDR1 is MRHNA and CDR2 is SNTAGT. There are 16 residues in the CDR3. V was pared by 5 bases and J by 3 bases, with 11 bases of the junction left unmatched. Amplification of TCR beta CDR3 regions was performed using RNA transcripts as template. During a first-round RT-PCR of the TCR CDR3, the HTBI primer set was used. Via MiXCR, TCRdb re-called the multiplex PCR reads, giving one row per CDR3 protein. The data show more than 500,000 distinct CDR3 sequences, 15% to 20% seen once. Pregnant or lactating patients were excluded, as were those with uncontrolled infection or other autoimmune disease. Fresh peripheral blood, around 9.3 ml of it, supplied the PBMCs. This clonotype came up a few times.

The V gene is TRBV6-4, the J gene TRBJ2-3; 7 bases are a match to TRBD2. The receptor comes from a woman in her twenties or thirties with Graves' ophthalmopathy. The sample was blood. CDR3 amino acids: CASSLQAGYWTDTQYF. The DNA for the CDR3 is TGTGCCAGCAGTTTGCAAGCGGGATATTGGACAGATACGCAGTATTTT.